This TCR beta chain appears in the sequencing data of a study of CD8+ T cells in alopecia areata listed by TCRdb under 2018. With respect to the entire study: The treated patients, all with moderate-to-severe alopecia areata, were enrolled in an open-label pilot trial of oral tofacitinib given at 5 to 10 mg twice daily. Patients on tofacitinib were biopsied at baseline and after 4 and 24 weeks of treatment, and several of the patients also had a later scalp biopsy. Human TCRbeta sequencing covered scalp tissue and sorted CD4+ and CD8+ peripheral blood T cells from patchy and totalis/universalis alopecia areata patients and healthy controls. In both human patients and the C3H/HeJ mouse model, the study applied high-throughput TCRbeta sequencing to look at T cell clonal expansion in alopecia areata. Clonality in the scalp was compared among normal scalp (n=4), patchy alopecia areata scalp (n=8), and alopecia totalis/universalis scalp (n=8). Tofacitinib was administered for 6 to 18 months, and 6 months of follow-up off drug were then conducted to assess delayed response and recurrence. The SALT score, which quantifies the percentage of affected scalp surface area, was used to measure disease severity in treated patients. RNA was obtained with the PAXgene miRNA kit for fixed scalp, the miRNeasy kit for PBMCs, and the RNeasy kit for mouse skin. TCRbeta CDR3 regions were amplified by immunoSEQ multiplex PCR with 35 Vbeta forward and 13 Jbeta reverse primers.

In the paper's terms, the time point label means: about 4 weeks on oral tofacitinib. The treatment or condition label, read with the paper, signifies: oral pan-JAK inhibitor, 5-10 mg twice daily. From alopecia areata patients, peripheral blood was collected along with lesional scalp punch biopsies. PBMCs were isolated by density centrifugation and stained for CD3, CD4 and CD8, and CD4+ and CD8+ T cells were sorted on a FACSAria. Trimming at the junction amounts to 6 bases on V and 10 bases on J, and the germline ends lie 18 bases apart. CDR1 is given as ENHRY and CDR2 as SYGVKD, both from the germline V gene. Its CDR3 holds 13 amino acids, cysteine through phenylalanine. Just CDR3 DNA is preserved here, 39 bases in frame from base 1. The paper's findings and limits, for the study overall: Compared with normal scalp, lesional scalp, particularly in alopecia totalis/universalis, had higher clonality and more expanded CD8+ clones, which suggests antigenic drive. The treated cohort was small, with a single nonresponder, so links between baseline CD8+ expansion and response need larger studies. With tofacitinib, both scalp clonality and the number of expanded CD8+ clones among the top 100 scalp clones went down significantly. Compared with mice, TCR sequences shared between patients were less clear, possibly partly because of HLA diversity across the patient population. Scalp TCR repertoire analysis is complicated because resident alphabeta T cells in normal human skin are also sequenced, whereas mouse skin is dominated by gammadelta T cells. Many expanded lesional clones persisted in scalp and blood during tofacitinib treatment, which may partly explain relapse after stopping treatment.

The protocol used for the library was the immunoSEQ multiplex PCR assay. RNA was extracted from all samples and reverse transcribed into cDNA as template for TCR sequencing. SuperScript III was used for first-strand cDNA synthesis, primed with a 2:1 mix of oligo-dT and random hexamers. A synthetic immune receptor repertoire was used to gauge amplification bias, and whatever bias remained was removed computationally. In the source study's methods: After raw reads were preprocessed to remove errors, the CDR3 was defined following IMGT conventions as running from the conserved cysteine to phenylalanine. To get clonality, Shannon entropy was normalized by log2 of the number of productive unique TCRs and the result was subtracted from 1. Whether each scalp clone was CD4 or CD8 was inferred by checking scalp TCRbeta sequences against the CD4 and CD8 repertoires from sorted blood. TCRdb re-hosts the immuneACCESS table, in-frame sequences only. Its copies lack some clones; in the studies checked, an unresolved V gene accounts for under half of them, and the cause for the rest is not known. The V and J calls and clone size were taken over from that table, and D and trimming were inferred from the DNA. This sample comprises about 210,000 clones, around 65% of them detected only once. The ten largest clones capture more than 3.5% of the sample.

In its sample, this clone was seen a few times. The specificity of this receptor is unknown. Within one base of it there is no much larger clone, and no base qualities were kept. The TCR originated in a human donor with alopecia areata. Sequenced here: CD4+ T cells sorted from blood, sampled at week 4, from a patient treated with tofacitinib. The chain joins TRBV10-3 to TRBJ1-1, with TRBD1 tentatively as D gene (6 bases match). The CDR3 is CAIRNTLRGLAFF. Read as DNA, the sequence is TGTGCCATCAGAAACACTCTGAGGGGGTTAGCTTTCTTT.